The following is a T cell receptor (beta chain) sequence with its context. No antigen is known for it. The junction had 1 base not matched to a gene; V was cut back by 2 bases and J by 5 bases. The CDR3 runs 14 residues. The germline CDR1 and CDR2 sequences are SGHAT and FQNNGV. The data originate from a study of identical twins. The study's findings and limits: In drawing conclusions, the study used cross-sectional statistical analysis and did not follow the same donors. Invariant MAIT and iNKT cells may have partly biased zero-insertion analyses. Excess low generation probability was seen in twin-shared out-of-frame alpha sequences.

It was template switching that added a universal primer site, and there were unique molecular identifiers on the cDNA. MiXCR, run by TCRdb on the 5' RACE reads, gives a single entry per CDR3 protein. The sample holds some 330,000 distinct CDR3 sequences, around 9% seen once. The source material was naive T cells sorted from blood. The rearrangement joins TRBV11-2 to TRBJ2-2, with 8 positions matching TRBD1. The TCR originated in a woman in her fifties or sixties in good health. The CDR3 bases are TGTGCCAGCAGCTTACAGGGGGCGACCGGGGAGCTGTTTTTT. Its translation is CASSLQGATGELFF.